A selection of T cell receptor beta chains follows, all from one sample in a study of T cells in Graves' hyperthyroidism and ophthalmopathy. MiXCR, run by TCRdb on the multiplex PCR reads, gives a single entry per CDR3 protein. The table has some 400,000 distinct CDR3 sequences, roughly 13% seen once. Sequencing used blood. The receptors here all came from a man in his thirties or forties with Graves' hyperthyroidism that later progressed to Graves' ophthalmopathy. Each CDR3 is given with its conserved first and last residue. The D gene is left open where the match is weak. Rows may omit the clone size; those that give it use once, few, many or a size class.

v_call: TRBV7-9
d_call: TRBD1
clone_size: many
j_call: TRBJ1-1
cdr3_aa: CASSPRTGGPTEAFF
cdr3_nt: TGTGCCAGCAGCCCTAGGACAGGGGGGCCTACTGAAGCTTTCTTT

v_call: TRBV6-1
d_call: TRBD1
clone_size: NA
j_call: TRBJ1-1
cdr3_aa: CASAVQGASYSGTEAFF
cdr3_nt: TGTGCCAGCGCCGTACAGGGGGCATCTTATTCCGGGACTGAAGCTTTCTTT

v_call: TRBV7-2
d_call: NA
clone_size: few
j_call: TRBJ1-5
cdr3_aa: CASSFGGDPSNQPQHF
cdr3_nt: TGTGCCAGCAGCTTTGGGGGGGACCCTAGCAATCAGCCCCAGCATTTT

v_call: TRBV6-5
d_call: NA
clone_size: few
j_call: TRBJ2-1
cdr3_aa: CASSYPSGSHEQFF
cdr3_nt: TGTGCCAGCAGTTACCCCTCAGGGAGCCATGAGCAGTTCTTC

v_call: TRBV11-2
d_call: NA
clone_size: many
j_call: TRBJ2-5
cdr3_aa: CASSLGAGRSQETQYF
cdr3_nt: TGTGCCAGCAGCTTAGGGGCAGGACGGAGCCAAGAGACCCAGTACTTC

v_call: TRBV20-1
d_call: NA
clone_size: many
j_call: TRBJ1-1
cdr3_aa: CSAKMNTEAFF
cdr3_nt: TGCAGTGCCAAAATGAACACTGAAGCTTTCTTT

v_call: TRBV19
d_call: TRBD1
clone_size: NA
j_call: TRBJ1-5
cdr3_aa: CASSNLLTGGNQPQHF
cdr3_nt: TGTGCCAGTAGTAACTTACTGACAGGGGGCAATCAGCCCCAGCATTTT

v_call: TRBV9
d_call: TRBD1
clone_size: NA
j_call: TRBJ2-1
cdr3_aa: CASSGDSPYNEQFF
cdr3_nt: TGTGCCAGCAGCGGGGACAGTCCATACAATGAGCAGTTCTTC

v_call: TRBV10-3
d_call: TRBD1
clone_size: NA
j_call: TRBJ2-6
cdr3_aa: CAISEPGQGRAGANVLTF
cdr3_nt: TGTGCCATCAGTGAACCGGGACAGGGGAGGGCTGGGGCCAACGTCCTGACTTTC

v_call: TRBV4-1
d_call: NA
clone_size: few
j_call: TRBJ2-3
cdr3_aa: CASSQDWGVATGDTQYF
cdr3_nt: TGCGCCAGCAGCCAAGATTGGGGGGTAGCTACTGGGGATACGCAGTATTTT

v_call: TRBV28
d_call: NA
clone_size: few
j_call: TRBJ2-3
cdr3_aa: CATRGVNTDTQYF
cdr3_nt: TGTGCCACCAGGGGGGTAAACACAGATACGCAGTATTTT

v_call: TRBV29-1
d_call: NA
clone_size: NA
j_call: TRBJ1-2
cdr3_aa: CSVFLGYTF
cdr3_nt: TGCAGCGTTTTTCTGGGCTACACCTTC

v_call: TRBV3-1
d_call: NA
clone_size: NA
j_call: TRBJ2-5
cdr3_aa: CASSQRGTGHGRQETQYF
cdr3_nt: TGTGCCAGCAGCCAGAGGGGTACGGGACATGGAAGACAAGAGACCCAGTACTTC

v_call: TRBV28
d_call: TRBD1
clone_size: many
j_call: TRBJ1-5
cdr3_aa: CASSLLYGTAQPQHF
cdr3_nt: TGTGCCAGCAGTTTATTATATGGGACAGCCCAGCCCCAGCATTTT

v_call: TRBV28
d_call: TRBD1
clone_size: many
j_call: TRBJ1-1
cdr3_aa: CASRVTGRVLDTEAFF
cdr3_nt: TGTGCCAGCAGAGTGACAGGGAGGGTGTTGGACACTGAAGCTTTCTTT

v_call: TRBV20-1
d_call: NA
clone_size: many
j_call: TRBJ1-5
cdr3_aa: CSAREDTYSNQPQHF
cdr3_nt: TGCAGTGCTAGAGAGGACACCTATAGCAATCAGCCCCAGCATTTT

v_call: TRBV9
d_call: NA
clone_size: few
j_call: TRBJ1-1
cdr3_aa: CASSPTPRTVAFF
cdr3_nt: TGTGCCAGCAGCCCGACCCCTAGGACAGTTGCTTTCTTT

v_call: TRBV6-1
d_call: NA
clone_size: NA
j_call: TRBJ1-6
cdr3_aa: CASSPGTLNSPLHF
cdr3_nt: TGTGCCAGCAGTCCCGGGACTTTGAATTCACCCCTCCACTTT

v_call: TRBV20-1
d_call: TRBD1
clone_size: few
j_call: TRBJ2-7
cdr3_aa: CSAWTGYEQYF
cdr3_nt: TGCAGTGCGTGGACAGGTTACGAGCAGTACTTC

v_call: TRBV2
d_call: TRBD2
clone_size: many
j_call: TRBJ2-5
cdr3_aa: CASSDAGGQETQYF
cdr3_nt: TGTGCCAGCAGTGACGCGGGGGGGCAAGAGACCCAGTACTTC

v_call: TRBV4-1
d_call: NA
clone_size: NA
j_call: TRBJ2-6
cdr3_aa: CASSDGHLSGANVLTF
cdr3_nt: TGCGCCAGCAGCGACGGACACCTCTCTGGGGCCAACGTCCTGACTTTC

v_call: TRBV4-1
d_call: TRBD1
clone_size: NA
j_call: TRBJ1-2
cdr3_aa: CASSLPNDRGPGYTF
cdr3_nt: TGCGCCAGCAGCCTACCAAACGACAGGGGTCCTGGCTACACCTTC

v_call: TRBV10-3
d_call: TRBD1
clone_size: few
j_call: TRBJ1-5
cdr3_aa: CAISESTGGDQPQHF
cdr3_nt: TGTGCCATCAGTGAGTCAACAGGGGGCGATCAGCCCCAGCATTTT

v_call: TRBV6-1
d_call: TRBD2
clone_size: many
j_call: TRBJ2-5
cdr3_aa: CASSPWTSTGTQYF
cdr3_nt: TGTGCCAGCAGTCCTTGGACTAGCACCGGGACCCAGTACTTC

v_call: TRBV12-3/TRBV12-4
d_call: TRBD2
clone_size: many
j_call: TRBJ2-3
cdr3_aa: CASSLEVAGGPRVITQYF
cdr3_nt: TGTGCCAGCAGTTTAGAGGTAGCGGGGGGGCCCCGCGTGATTACGCAGTATTTT

v_call: TRBV11-3
d_call: NA
clone_size: many
j_call: TRBJ1-2
cdr3_aa: CASSLGRSSGGYTF
cdr3_nt: TGTGCCAGCAGTCTAGGACGGAGTTCGGGGGGCTACACCTTC

v_call: TRBV20-1
d_call: TRBD2
clone_size: many
j_call: TRBJ2-4
cdr3_aa: CSASTAGGPKNIQYF
cdr3_nt: TGCAGTGCTAGTACAGCGGGGGGGCCCAAAAACATTCAGTACTTC

v_call: TRBV7-2
d_call: NA
clone_size: NA
j_call: TRBJ2-7
cdr3_aa: CAGSFARGGYEQYF
cdr3_nt: TGTGCCGGCAGCTTCGCCAGGGGAGGGTACGAGCAGTACTTC

v_call: TRBV28
d_call: TRBD1
clone_size: many
j_call: TRBJ2-7
cdr3_aa: CASIPGQGASYEQYF
cdr3_nt: TGTGCCAGCATCCCGGGACAGGGGGCCTCCTACGAGCAGTACTTC

v_call: TRBV5-1
d_call: NA
clone_size: many
j_call: TRBJ2-3
cdr3_aa: CASSSVGEHTDTQYF
cdr3_nt: TGCGCCAGCAGCTCTGTGGGGGAGCACACAGATACGCAGTATTTT

v_call: TRBV19
d_call: NA
clone_size: many
j_call: TRBJ1-5
cdr3_aa: CASSTQGSGQPQHF
cdr3_nt: TGTGCCAGTAGTACGCAGGGGTCGGGACAGCCCCAGCATTTT

v_call: TRBV7-9
d_call: NA
clone_size: many
j_call: TRBJ2-1
cdr3_aa: CASSPDREVGVRHEQFF
cdr3_nt: TGTGCCAGCAGCCCAGACAGGGAGGTGGGGGTAAGACATGAGCAGTTCTTC

v_call: TRBV18
d_call: NA
clone_size: NA
j_call: TRBJ1-2
cdr3_aa: CASSLGHSYGYTF
cdr3_nt: TGTGCCAGCTCGCTGGGACACTCCTATGGCTACACCTTC

v_call: TRBV28
d_call: NA
clone_size: NA
j_call: TRBJ2-7
cdr3_aa: CASSLGRGSLSYEQYF
cdr3_nt: TGTGCCAGCAGTTTAGGCAGGGGATCGCTCTCCTACGAGCAGTACTTC

v_call: TRBV11-3
d_call: NA
clone_size: many
j_call: TRBJ1-5
cdr3_aa: CASSKGGANQPQHF
cdr3_nt: TGTGCCAGCAGCAAAGGGGGGGCCAATCAGCCCCAGCATTTT

v_call: TRBV10-2
d_call: TRBD2
clone_size: NA
j_call: TRBJ2-1
cdr3_aa: CASIGLAGVNEQFF
cdr3_nt: TGCGCCAGCATAGGTCTAGCGGGGGTCAATGAGCAGTTCTTC

v_call: TRBV6-1
d_call: NA
clone_size: few
j_call: TRBJ1-1
cdr3_aa: CASSAGITEAFF
cdr3_nt: TGTGCCAGCAGTGCCGGGATCACTGAAGCTTTCTTT

v_call: TRBV6-1
d_call: TRBD2
clone_size: many
j_call: TRBJ2-2
cdr3_aa: CASSELAGGTGELFF
cdr3_nt: TGTGCCAGCAGTGAACTAGCGGGCGGCACCGGGGAGCTGTTTTTT

v_call: TRBV10-3
d_call: TRBD2
clone_size: few
j_call: TRBJ2-7
cdr3_aa: CAIRGALAGEQYF
cdr3_nt: TGTGCCATCAGGGGGGCCCTAGCGGGGGAGCAGTACTTC

v_call: TRBV30
d_call: NA
clone_size: many
j_call: TRBJ2-7
cdr3_aa: CAWKLSYEQYF
cdr3_nt: TGTGCCTGGAAACTCTCCTACGAGCAGTACTTC

v_call: TRBV20-1
d_call: TRBD2
clone_size: few
j_call: TRBJ2-3
cdr3_aa: CSASPLAGAADTQYF
cdr3_nt: TGCAGTGCTAGTCCCCTAGCGGGGGCCGCAGATACGCAGTATTTT

v_call: TRBV5-1
d_call: TRBD1
clone_size: many
j_call: TRBJ2-7
cdr3_aa: CASSPGTGDNEQYF
cdr3_nt: TGCGCCAGCAGCCCCGGGACAGGGGATAACGAGCAGTACTTC

v_call: TRBV9
d_call: NA
clone_size: few
j_call: TRBJ1-3
cdr3_aa: CASSVGIRLSGNTIYF
cdr3_nt: TGTGCCAGCAGCGTAGGGATCAGATTAAGCGGAAACACCATATATTTT

v_call: TRBV6-2/TRBV6-3
d_call: TRBD1
clone_size: NA
j_call: TRBJ1-5
cdr3_aa: CASRSEGASQPQHF
cdr3_nt: TGTGCCAGCAGGTCGGAGGGGGCGAGTCAGCCCCAGCATTTT

v_call: TRBV20-1
d_call: TRBD1
clone_size: many
j_call: TRBJ2-7
cdr3_aa: CSARETGWTYEQYF
cdr3_nt: TGCAGTGCTAGAGAGACAGGGTGGACCTACGAGCAGTACTTC

v_call: TRBV6-2/TRBV6-3
d_call: TRBD1
clone_size: few
j_call: TRBJ1-5
cdr3_aa: CASSYYQGAGSNQPQHF
cdr3_nt: TGTGCCAGCAGTTATTACCAGGGGGCTGGGAGCAATCAGCCCCAGCATTTT

v_call: TRBV6-4
d_call: NA
clone_size: NA
j_call: TRBJ2-6
cdr3_aa: CASSVHSGANVLTF
cdr3_nt: TGTGCCAGCAGTGTACACTCTGGGGCCAACGTCCTGACTTTC

v_call: TRBV7-9
d_call: TRBD1
clone_size: few
j_call: TRBJ1-4
cdr3_aa: CASSARDRGRRGEKLFF
cdr3_nt: TGTGCCAGCAGCGCCCGGGACAGGGGGCGCCGAGGTGAAAAACTGTTTTTT

v_call: TRBV18
d_call: NA
clone_size: few
j_call: TRBJ1-6
cdr3_aa: CASSPGVNNSPLHF
cdr3_nt: TGTGCCAGCTCCCCAGGGGTGAATAATTCACCCCTCCACTTT

v_call: TRBV7-9
d_call: NA
clone_size: many
j_call: TRBJ1-2
cdr3_aa: CASSYYSGNKGYTF
cdr3_nt: TGTGCCAGCAGCTATTATTCCGGGAACAAGGGCTACACCTTC

v_call: TRBV12-3/TRBV12-4
d_call: NA
clone_size: many
j_call: TRBJ1-1
cdr3_aa: CASSFSRNTEAFF
cdr3_nt: TGTGCCAGCAGTTTTTCCCGGAACACTGAAGCTTTCTTT

v_call: TRBV7-2
d_call: NA
clone_size: NA
j_call: TRBJ1-5
cdr3_aa: CASSLFVNQPQHF
cdr3_nt: TGTGCCAGCAGCTTATTCGTCAATCAGCCCCAGCATTTT

v_call: TRBV3-1
d_call: TRBD2
clone_size: NA
j_call: TRBJ2-5
cdr3_aa: CASSQGAGGPRETQYF
cdr3_nt: TGTGCCAGCAGCCAAGGGGCGGGGGGGCCCCGAGAGACCCAGTACTTC